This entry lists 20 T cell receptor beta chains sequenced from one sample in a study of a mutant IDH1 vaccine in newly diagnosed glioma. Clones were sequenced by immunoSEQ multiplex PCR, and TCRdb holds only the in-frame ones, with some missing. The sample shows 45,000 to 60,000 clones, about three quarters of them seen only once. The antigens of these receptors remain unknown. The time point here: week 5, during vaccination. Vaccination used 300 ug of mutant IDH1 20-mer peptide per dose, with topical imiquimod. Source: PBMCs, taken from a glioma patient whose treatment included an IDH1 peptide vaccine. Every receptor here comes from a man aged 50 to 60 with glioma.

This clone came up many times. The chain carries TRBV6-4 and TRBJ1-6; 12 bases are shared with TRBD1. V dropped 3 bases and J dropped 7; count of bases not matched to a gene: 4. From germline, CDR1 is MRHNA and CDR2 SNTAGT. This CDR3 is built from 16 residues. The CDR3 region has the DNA TGTGCCAGCAGTGAGTTGGGACAGGGGGCCAATTCACCCCTCCACTTT. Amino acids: CASSELGQGANSPLHF.

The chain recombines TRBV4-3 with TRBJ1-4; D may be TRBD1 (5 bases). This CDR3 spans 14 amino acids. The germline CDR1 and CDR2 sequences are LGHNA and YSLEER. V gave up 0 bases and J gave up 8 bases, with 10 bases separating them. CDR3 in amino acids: CASSQDRGLEKLFF. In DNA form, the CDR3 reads TGCGCCAGCAGCCAAGATAGGGGCTTGGAAAAACTGTTTTTT.

In DNA, the CDR3 is TGCAGCGTTGCCTGGGGGGACGGATCCTACGAGCAGTACTTC. Translating gives CSVAWGDGSYEQYF. The chain links TRBV29-1 to TRBJ2-7, with D possibly matching TRBD2 (6 bases). Germline-derived CDR1 and CDR2 are SQVTM and ANQGSEA. The CDR3 spans 14 residues. V was shortened by 4 bases and J by 1 base, with 14 bases between the two germline ends.

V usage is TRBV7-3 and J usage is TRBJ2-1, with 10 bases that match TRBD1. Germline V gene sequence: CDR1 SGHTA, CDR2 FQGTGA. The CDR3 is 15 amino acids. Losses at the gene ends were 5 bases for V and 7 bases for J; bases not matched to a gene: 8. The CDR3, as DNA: TGTGCCAGCAGCGCCGGGACAGGGGCCTGGAATGAGCAGTTCTTC. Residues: CASSAGTGAWNEQFF.

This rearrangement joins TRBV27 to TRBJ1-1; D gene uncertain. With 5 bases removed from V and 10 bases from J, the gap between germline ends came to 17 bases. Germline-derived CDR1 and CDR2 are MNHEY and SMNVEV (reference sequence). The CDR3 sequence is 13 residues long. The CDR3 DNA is TGTGCCAGCAGTCCAGGACTGGTTTTCGGAGCTTTCTTT. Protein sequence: CASSPGLVFGAFF.

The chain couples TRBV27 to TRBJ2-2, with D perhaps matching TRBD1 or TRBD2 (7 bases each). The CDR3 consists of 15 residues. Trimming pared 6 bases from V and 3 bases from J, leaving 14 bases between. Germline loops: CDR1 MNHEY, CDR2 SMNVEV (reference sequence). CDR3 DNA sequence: TGTGCCAGCAGACCAGGGGGAGGGCACACCGGGGAGCTGTTTTTT. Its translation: CASRPGGGHTGELFF.

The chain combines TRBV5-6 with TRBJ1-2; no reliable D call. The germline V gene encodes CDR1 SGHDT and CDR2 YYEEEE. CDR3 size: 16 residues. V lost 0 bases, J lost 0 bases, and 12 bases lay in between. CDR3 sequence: CASSLVAAKSNYGYTF. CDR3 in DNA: TGTGCCAGCAGCTTGGTGGCAGCTAAGTCTAACTATGGCTACACCTTC. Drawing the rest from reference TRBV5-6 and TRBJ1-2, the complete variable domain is DAGVTQSPTHLIKTRGQQVTLRCSPKSGHDTVSWYQQALGQGPQFIFQYYEEEERQRGNFPDRFSGHQFPNYSSELNVNALLLGDSALYLCASSLVAAKSNYGYTFGSGTRLTVV.

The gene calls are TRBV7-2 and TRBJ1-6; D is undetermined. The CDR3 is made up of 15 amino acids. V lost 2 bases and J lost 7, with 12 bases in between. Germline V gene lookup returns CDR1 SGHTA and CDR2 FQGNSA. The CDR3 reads CASSLSSRGNSPLHF. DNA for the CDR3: TGTGCCAGCAGCTTATCTTCCCGAGGAAATTCACCCCTCCACTTT.

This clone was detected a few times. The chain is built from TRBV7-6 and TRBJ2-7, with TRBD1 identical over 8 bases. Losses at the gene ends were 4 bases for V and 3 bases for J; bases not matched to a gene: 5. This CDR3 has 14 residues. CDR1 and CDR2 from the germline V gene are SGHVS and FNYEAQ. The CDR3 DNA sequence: TGTGCCAGCAGCTCCCTGACAGGGGACTACGAGCAGTACTTC. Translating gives CASSSLTGDYEQYF.

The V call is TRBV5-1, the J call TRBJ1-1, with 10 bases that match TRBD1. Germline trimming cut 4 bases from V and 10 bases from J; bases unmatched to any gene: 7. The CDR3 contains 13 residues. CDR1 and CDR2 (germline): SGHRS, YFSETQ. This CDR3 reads CASSTDRGRGAFF. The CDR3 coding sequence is TGCGCCAGCAGCACGGACAGGGGGAGGGGAGCTTTCTTT. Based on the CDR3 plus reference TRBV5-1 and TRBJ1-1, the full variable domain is KAGVTQTPRYLIKTRGQQVTLSCSPISGHRSVSWYQQTPGQGLQFLFEYFSETQRNKGNFPGRFSGRQFSNSRSEMNVSTLELGDSALYLCASSTDRGRGAFFGQGTRLTVV.

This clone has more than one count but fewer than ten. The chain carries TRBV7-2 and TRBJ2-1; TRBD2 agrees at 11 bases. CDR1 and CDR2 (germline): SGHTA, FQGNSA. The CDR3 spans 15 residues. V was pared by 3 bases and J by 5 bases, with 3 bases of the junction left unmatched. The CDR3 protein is CASSFFSGGDNEQFF. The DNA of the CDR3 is TGTGCCAGCAGCTTTTTTAGCGGGGGGGACAATGAGCAGTTCTTC.

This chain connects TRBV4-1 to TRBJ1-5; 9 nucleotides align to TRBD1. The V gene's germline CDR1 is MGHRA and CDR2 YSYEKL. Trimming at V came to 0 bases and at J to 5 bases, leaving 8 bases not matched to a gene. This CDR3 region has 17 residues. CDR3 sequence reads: CASSQERGQGGYQPQHF. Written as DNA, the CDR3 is TGCGCCAGCAGCCAAGAGAGGGGACAGGGAGGTTATCAGCCCCAGCATTTT.

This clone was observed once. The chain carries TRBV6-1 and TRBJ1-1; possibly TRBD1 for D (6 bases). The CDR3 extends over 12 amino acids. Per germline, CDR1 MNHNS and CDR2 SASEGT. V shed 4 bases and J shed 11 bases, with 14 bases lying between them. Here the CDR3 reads CASSAYREMAFF. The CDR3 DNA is TGTGCCAGCAGTGCATACAGGGAGATGGCTTTCTTT.

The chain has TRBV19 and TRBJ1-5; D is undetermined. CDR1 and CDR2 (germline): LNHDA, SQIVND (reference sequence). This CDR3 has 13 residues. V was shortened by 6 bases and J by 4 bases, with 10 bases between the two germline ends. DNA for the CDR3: TGTGCCAGTAGCCCAACCCCAAATCAGCCCCAGCATTTT. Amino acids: CASSPTPNQPQHF.

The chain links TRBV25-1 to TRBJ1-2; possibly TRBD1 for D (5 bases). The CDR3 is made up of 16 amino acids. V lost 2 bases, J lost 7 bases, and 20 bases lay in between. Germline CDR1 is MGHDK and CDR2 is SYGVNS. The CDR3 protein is CASSERGSHLGRGYTF. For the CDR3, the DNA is TGTGCCAGCAGTGAAAGGGGCAGCCACCTCGGACGTGGCTACACCTTC.

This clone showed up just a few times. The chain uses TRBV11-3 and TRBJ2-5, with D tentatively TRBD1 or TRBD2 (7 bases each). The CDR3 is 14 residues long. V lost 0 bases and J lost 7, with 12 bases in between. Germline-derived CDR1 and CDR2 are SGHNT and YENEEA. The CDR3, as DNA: TGTGCCAGCAGCTTAGACCCCAGGGGGGGGACCCAGTACTTC. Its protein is CASSLDPRGGTQYF.

Here the CDR3 reads CASSSQGGRQTQYF. Here the CDR3 DNA reads TGTGCCAGCAGTTCCCAAGGGGGGAGGCAGACCCAGTACTTC. The chain links TRBV6-5 to TRBJ2-5; D might be TRBD1 or TRBD2, each matching 6 bases. Trimming removed 4 bases at V and 6 bases at J, with 15 bases between. Germline V gene sequence: CDR1 MNHEY, CDR2 SVGAGI. This CDR3 region has 14 residues.

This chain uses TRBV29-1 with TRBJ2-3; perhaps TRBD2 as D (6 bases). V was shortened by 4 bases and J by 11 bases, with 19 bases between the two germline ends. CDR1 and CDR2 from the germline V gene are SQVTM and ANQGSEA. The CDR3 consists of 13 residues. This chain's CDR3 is CSVGRDSAPGQYF. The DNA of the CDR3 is TGCAGCGTTGGCCGGGACTCCGCTCCAGGGCAGTATTTT.

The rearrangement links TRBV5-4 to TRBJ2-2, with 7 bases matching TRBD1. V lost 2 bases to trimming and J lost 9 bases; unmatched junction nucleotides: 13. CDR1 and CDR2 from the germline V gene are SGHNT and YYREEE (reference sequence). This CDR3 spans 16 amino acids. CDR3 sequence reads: CASSFETGTVARELFF. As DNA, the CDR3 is TGTGCCAGCAGCTTCGAGACCGGGACAGTGGCCAGGGAGCTGTTTTTT.

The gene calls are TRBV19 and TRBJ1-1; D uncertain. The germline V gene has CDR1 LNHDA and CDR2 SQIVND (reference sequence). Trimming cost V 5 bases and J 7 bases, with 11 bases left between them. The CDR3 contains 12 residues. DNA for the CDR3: TGTGCCAGTAGTCCTCTCGACGGTGAAGCTTTCTTT. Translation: CASSPLDGEAFF.